Given below is one T cell receptor (beta chain) in context. Source study methods: Amplification from reference gene primers served as the basis for estimated nucleated cell counts. Clones were sequenced by immunoSEQ multiplex PCR, and TCRdb holds only the in-frame ones, with some missing. The V and J calls and the clone size are those of that table, but D and trimming were determined from the DNA. The sample includes 120,000 or so clones, about 87% of them seen just once. The data derive from a study of blood T cell repertoires in COVID-19. Overall study context: The origin of the acute and convalescent COVID-19 samples was the United States, Italy and Spain.

Germline CDR1 reads SGHTA; CDR2 reads FQGTGA. CDR3 length: 16 residues. Trimming removed 5 bases from V and 4 bases from J; junction bases left unmatched: 10. This chain links TRBV7-3 with TRBJ2-1; 8 nucleotides match TRBD2. What was sequenced was peripheral blood. This TCR was sampled from a woman aged 70 to 79 with acute or convalescent COVID-19. CDR3 coding DNA: TGTGCCAGCAGCCCGAAAAGCGGGGGACCTTACAATGAGCAGTTCTTC. As protein: CASSPKSGGPYNEQFF. Based on the CDR3 plus reference TRBV7-3 and TRBJ2-1, the full variable domain is GAGVSQTPSNKVTEKGKYVELRCDPISGHTALYWYRQSLGQGPEFLIYFQGTGAADDSGLPNDRFFAVRPEGSVSTLKIQRTERGDSAVYLCASSPKSGGPYNEQFFGPGTRLTVL.